These T cell receptor beta chains were read from a single sample in a study of radiation and T cells in renal cell carcinoma. The protocol was immunoSEQ multiplex PCR, while the TCRdb copy is restricted to in-frame clones and leaves out a portion. The repertoire includes about 62,000 clones, 60% to 85% of them detected once, and less than 8% sits in the top ten. This sample comprised blood, obtained from a patient whose treatment included radiotherapy and nephrectomy. The receptors were gathered from a man in his sixties with renal cell carcinoma. CDR3s include the opening cysteine and the closing phenylalanine or tryptophan. D genes are given only for firm matches. Clone size, where shown, is once, few, many, or a class for clones that have expanded.

D gene: TRBD1
clone size: .
J gene: TRBJ2-2
V gene: TRBV25-1
CDR3 DNA: TGTGCCAGCAGTGGCCAGGGGGCGGCCGGGGAGCTGTTTTTT
CDR3 protein: CASSGQGAAGELFF

D gene: .
clone size: .
J gene: TRBJ1-5
V gene: TRBV2
CDR3 DNA: TGTGCCAGCGGGGGGACGGGTGGCGATCAGCCCCAGCATTTT
CDR3 protein: CASGGTGGDQPQHF

D gene: .
clone size: .
J gene: TRBJ1-3
V gene: TRBV5-8
CDR3 DNA: TGTGCCAGCAGCTTGGATGGAGGGTCTGGAAACACCATATATTTT
CDR3 protein: CASSLDGGSGNTIYF

D gene: .
clone size: .
J gene: TRBJ2-6
V gene: TRBV7-2
CDR3 DNA: TGTGCCAGCAGCTTAGGGTCAGGGACTGGGGCCAACGTCCTGACTTTC
CDR3 protein: CASSLGSGTGANVLTF

D gene: TRBD1
clone size: few
J gene: TRBJ1-5
V gene: TRBV7-2
CDR3 DNA: TGTGCCAGCAGTGACAGGGTCAATCAGCCCCAGCATTTT
CDR3 protein: CASSDRVNQPQHF

D gene: TRBD1
clone size: .
J gene: TRBJ1-1
V gene: TRBV6-5
CDR3 DNA: TGTGCCAGCAGTCGCATACAGGGGACTGAAGCTTTCTTT
CDR3 protein: CASSRIQGTEAFF

D gene: .
clone size: .
J gene: TRBJ1-1
V gene: TRBV2
CDR3 DNA: TGTGCCAGCATGTTGGGGAACACTGAAGCTTTCTTT
CDR3 protein: CASMLGNTEAFF

D gene: TRBD1
clone size: .
J gene: TRBJ2-2
V gene: TRBV6-5
CDR3 DNA: TGTGCCAGCAGACAGACAGGGGACTCCGGGGAGCTGTTTTTT
CDR3 protein: CASRQTGDSGELFF

D gene: .
clone size: .
J gene: TRBJ2-1
V gene: TRBV27
CDR3 DNA: TGTGCCAGCAGTTTCCGGGCGGGCCCTTACAATGAGCAGTTCTTC
CDR3 protein: CASSFRAGPYNEQFF

D gene: .
clone size: .
J gene: TRBJ2-1
V gene: TRBV9
CDR3 DNA: TGTGCCAGCAGCAATGAGCAGTTCTTC
CDR3 protein: CASSNEQFF

D gene: .
clone size: .
J gene: TRBJ2-5
V gene: TRBV7-9
CDR3 DNA: TGTGCCAGCAGCTTAGCGGGCCAAGGGACCCAGTACTTC
CDR3 protein: CASSLAGQGTQYF

D gene: .
clone size: many
J gene: TRBJ2-2
V gene: TRBV7-8
CDR3 DNA: TGTGCCAGCAGCTTGCGCAGGGAGAACACCGGGGAGCTGTTTTTT
CDR3 protein: CASSLRRENTGELFF

D gene: .
clone size: .
J gene: TRBJ1-3
V gene: TRBV7-2
CDR3 DNA: TGTGCCAGCAGCTTAGATGGGGGGTTTTCTGGAAACACCATATATTTT
CDR3 protein: CASSLDGGFSGNTIYF

D gene: TRBD1
clone size: .
J gene: TRBJ1-1
V gene: TRBV14
CDR3 DNA: TGTGCCAGCAGCGGACAGGGTTTTGAAGCTTTCTTT
CDR3 protein: CASSGQGFEAFF

D gene: .
clone size: .
J gene: TRBJ2-1
V gene: TRBV27
CDR3 DNA: TGTGCCAGCAGTTCCGGCGTTGAGCAGTTCTTC
CDR3 protein: CASSSGVEQFF

D gene: .
clone size: .
J gene: TRBJ1-1
V gene: TRBV10-2
CDR3 DNA: TGCGCCAGCAGAGGGATACCCGTGAACACTGAAGCTTTCTTT
CDR3 protein: CASRGIPVNTEAFF

D gene: .
clone size: .
J gene: TRBJ1-5
V gene: TRBV19
CDR3 DNA: TGTGCCAGTAGTATAGATGGAGGGGGTCGATATAGCAATCAGCCCCAGCATTTT
CDR3 protein: CASSIDGGGRYSNQPQHF

D gene: TRBD1
clone size: .
J gene: TRBJ2-7
V gene: TRBV11-2
CDR3 DNA: TGTGCCAGCAGCCCCGACCGGGACAGGGGACACGAGCAGTACTTC
CDR3 protein: CASSPDRDRGHEQYF

D gene: TRBD2
clone size: few
J gene: TRBJ2-5
V gene: TRBV14
CDR3 DNA: TGTGCCAGCAGCCAACTAGCGGGAGTGAGTGAGGGGAAGACCCAGTACTTC
CDR3 protein: CASSQLAGVSEGKTQYF

D gene: TRBD1
clone size: once
J gene: TRBJ1-6
V gene: TRBV9
CDR3 DNA: TGTGCCAGCAGCCTAGGACAGGGGAGGTCGTCCTATAATTCACCCCTCCACTTT
CDR3 protein: CASSLGQGRSSYNSPLHF

D gene: .
clone size: .
J gene: TRBJ1-2
V gene: TRBV2
CDR3 DNA: TGTGCCAGCAGTGAAGGGGGTCCCGGGGGTGGCTACACCTTC
CDR3 protein: CASSEGGPGGGYTF

D gene: .
clone size: once
J gene: TRBJ1-1
V gene: TRBV7-2
CDR3 DNA: TGTGCCAGCAGCTTAGGCTTGTTAGAGATAAACACTGAAGCTTTCTTT
CDR3 protein: CASSLGLLEINTEAFF

D gene: TRBD1
clone size: .
J gene: TRBJ1-5
V gene: TRBV7-9
CDR3 DNA: TGTGCCAGCAGCACGACAGGGTCTAGCAATCAGCCCCAGCATTTT
CDR3 protein: CASSTTGSSNQPQHF

D gene: .
clone size: .
J gene: TRBJ1-5
V gene: TRBV29-1
CDR3 DNA: TGCAGCGTTGCGGGGTTTAGCAATCAGCCCCAGCATTTT
CDR3 protein: CSVAGFSNQPQHF

D gene: .
clone size: .
J gene: TRBJ1-1
V gene: TRBV29-1
CDR3 DNA: TGCAGCGATACAGACAGGATGAACACTGAAGCTTTCTTT
CDR3 protein: CSDTDRMNTEAFF

D gene: .
clone size: .
J gene: TRBJ1-1
V gene: TRBV10-3
CDR3 DNA: TGTGCCATCTGGAGGGGGGCAGCAAACACTGAAGCTTTCTTT
CDR3 protein: CAIWRGAANTEAFF

D gene: .
clone size: once
J gene: TRBJ1-2
V gene: TRBV19
CDR3 DNA: TGTGCCAGTAGTAAACAAGGCGGCTACACCTTC
CDR3 protein: CASSKQGGYTF

D gene: .
clone size: .
J gene: TRBJ2-1
V gene: TRBV6-6
CDR3 DNA: TGTGCCAGCAGGGGGAATTACGGGACGCCGGACAATGAGCAGTTCTTC
CDR3 protein: CASRGNYGTPDNEQFF

D gene: TRBD1
clone size: .
J gene: TRBJ1-2
V gene: TRBV13
CDR3 DNA: TGTGCCAGCAGCAGAAGACAGGGGTTGGGCTACACCTTC
CDR3 protein: CASSRRQGLGYTF

D gene: .
clone size: .
J gene: TRBJ2-3
V gene: TRBV11-3
CDR3 DNA: TGTGCCAGCAGCTTAGGGGTCATAAGCACAGATACGCAGTATTTT
CDR3 protein: CASSLGVISTDTQYF

D gene: TRBD2
clone size: .
J gene: TRBJ2-1
V gene: TRBV15
CDR3 DNA: TGTGCCACCAGCAGAACCGCGGGGGGGCGCTCCTACAATGAGCAGTTCTTC
CDR3 protein: CATSRTAGGRSYNEQFF

D gene: .
clone size: .
J gene: TRBJ2-5
V gene: TRBV10-1
CDR3 DNA: TGCGCCAGCAGTGACATGGGGGAGACCCAGTACTTC
CDR3 protein: CASSDMGETQYF

D gene: .
clone size: .
J gene: TRBJ1-2
V gene: TRBV7-2
CDR3 DNA: TGTGCCAGCAGCTTGAAGAGCCGCGAGACGGGGAACTATGGCTACACCTTC
CDR3 protein: CASSLKSRETGNYGYTF

D gene: TRBD1
clone size: .
J gene: TRBJ2-2
V gene: TRBV27
CDR3 DNA: TGTGCCAGCAGTACCGGGACAGGGAACACCGGGGAGCTGTTTTTT
CDR3 protein: CASSTGTGNTGELFF

D gene: TRBD1
clone size: .
J gene: TRBJ1-2
V gene: TRBV5-1
CDR3 DNA: TGCGCCAGCAGACCTTCCGGGACAGGCTATGGCTACACCTTC
CDR3 protein: CASRPSGTGYGYTF

D gene: .
clone size: .
J gene: TRBJ1-6
V gene: TRBV19
CDR3 DNA: TGTGCCAGTAGTATTGATGGCGCCTATAATTCACCCCTCCACTTT
CDR3 protein: CASSIDGAYNSPLHF

D gene: .
clone size: .
J gene: TRBJ1-2
V gene: TRBV19
CDR3 DNA: TGTGCCAGTAGTATAGCTTACGACTATGGCTACACCTTC
CDR3 protein: CASSIAYDYGYTF

D gene: TRBD2
clone size: .
J gene: TRBJ2-3
V gene: TRBV5-1
CDR3 DNA: TGCGCCAGCAGCGGGGGGACTAGCGGAACTAGCACAGATACGCAGTATTTT
CDR3 protein: CASSGGTSGTSTDTQYF

D gene: TRBD1
clone size: .
J gene: TRBJ1-2
V gene: TRBV7-2
CDR3 DNA: TGTGCCAGCAGCGTACAGGGGAGCTCCTCCTATGGCTACACCTTC
CDR3 protein: CASSVQGSSSYGYTF

D gene: TRBD1
clone size: .
J gene: TRBJ1-1
V gene: TRBV5-4
CDR3 DNA: TGTGCCAGCAGCCCATACAACAGGGGGGTCGCTTTCTTT
CDR3 protein: CASSPYNRGVAFF

D gene: TRBD1
clone size: .
J gene: TRBJ2-1
V gene: TRBV11-3
CDR3 DNA: TGTGCCAGCAGCTCCCGGGACAGGGTCAATGAGCAGTTCTTC
CDR3 protein: CASSSRDRVNEQFF

D gene: .
clone size: .
J gene: TRBJ2-3
V gene: TRBV7-8
CDR3 DNA: TGTGCCAGCAGTCTTAGTATTAGGGCCACAGATACGCAGTATTTT
CDR3 protein: CASSLSIRATDTQYF

D gene: .
clone size: .
J gene: TRBJ2-3
V gene: TRBV7-8
CDR3 DNA: TGTGCCAGCAGCGCGATTTCCGGGGGTAATACGCAGTATTTT
CDR3 protein: CASSAISGGNTQYF

D gene: .
clone size: .
J gene: TRBJ2-1
V gene: TRBV11-2
CDR3 DNA: TGTGCCAGCAGCCATTCGGACTGGCGGAATGAGCAGTTCTTC
CDR3 protein: CASSHSDWRNEQFF

D gene: .
clone size: .
J gene: TRBJ2-3
V gene: TRBV12-2
CDR3 DNA: TGTGCAAGTCACCTGCGGGACAGGGAAGATACGCAGTATTTT
CDR3 protein: CASHLRDREDTQYF

D gene: TRBD1
clone size: .
J gene: TRBJ1-1
V gene: TRBV9
CDR3 DNA: TGTGCCAGCAGCGTAGATGGCAGGGGGGATACTGAAGCTTTCTTT
CDR3 protein: CASSVDGRGDTEAFF

D gene: .
clone size: .
J gene: TRBJ2-3
V gene: TRBV5-6
CDR3 DNA: TGTGCCAGCAGGTGGGGGACCACAGATACGCAGTATTTT
CDR3 protein: CASRWGTTDTQYF

D gene: TRBD2
clone size: .
J gene: TRBJ2-5
V gene: TRBV27
CDR3 DNA: TGTGCCAGCAGTTTATTTTTGCGCCCCACAACCGTAGCGGGAATCGGAGAGACCCAGTACTTC
CDR3 protein: CASSLFLRPTTVAGIGETQYF

D gene: .
clone size: .
J gene: TRBJ2-5
V gene: TRBV7-8
CDR3 DNA: TGTGCCAGCAGCTTAGAGTCCCCAAGAGGCACGTACCAAGAGACCCAGTACTTC
CDR3 protein: CASSLESPRGTYQETQYF

D gene: .
clone size: .
J gene: TRBJ1-5
V gene: TRBV19
CDR3 DNA: TGTGCCAGTATTCTGGGATCCGGGGTGAGCAATCAGCCCCAGCATTTT
CDR3 protein: CASILGSGVSNQPQHF

D gene: .
clone size: .
J gene: TRBJ1-3
V gene: TRBV4-3
CDR3 DNA: TGCGCCAGCAGCCAAGGGGCCCTTGCCTCTGGAAACACCATATATTTT
CDR3 protein: CASSQGALASGNTIYF

D gene: .
clone size: .
J gene: TRBJ2-1
V gene: TRBV7-9
CDR3 DNA: TGTGCCAGCAGCTTGGTTGCGGGACTCTTTTACAATGAGCAGTTCTTC
CDR3 protein: CASSLVAGLFYNEQFF

D gene: .
clone size: once
J gene: TRBJ1-2
V gene: TRBV4-1
CDR3 DNA: TGCGCCAGCAGCCAAGCTCTCACCCGGGTCACAATATTTAACTATGGCTACACCTTC
CDR3 protein: CASSQALTRVTIFNYGYTF

D gene: .
clone size: .
J gene: TRBJ1-3
V gene: TRBV30
CDR3 DNA: TGTGCCTGGAGTGTACTTGTTACAGGAGGAGGAAACACCATATATTTT
CDR3 protein: CAWSVLVTGGGNTIYF

D gene: TRBD1
clone size: .
J gene: TRBJ1-2
V gene: TRBV15
CDR3 DNA: TGTGCCACCAGCAGAATCATTAATCCGGGACAGGGGGCGCGGTATGGCTACACCTTC
CDR3 protein: CATSRIINPGQGARYGYTF

D gene: .
clone size: .
J gene: TRBJ1-4
V gene: TRBV30
CDR3 DNA: TGTGCCTGGAGTGCGGTCGGGGCAACTAATGAAAAACTGTTTTTT
CDR3 protein: CAWSAVGATNEKLFF

D gene: .
clone size: .
J gene: TRBJ2-1
V gene: TRBV11-2
CDR3 DNA: TGTGCCAGCAGGTGGTCGGGGGACAATGAGCAGTTCTTC
CDR3 protein: CASRWSGDNEQFF